The entry that follows covers one T cell receptor (beta chain) sequence. What it binds is unknown. These data originate in a study of PD-1 blockade in classical Hodgkin lymphoma. Points from the study as a whole: Although disease activity or prior therapy may be involved, causes of the repertoire differences remain undefined.

The data were produced by immunoSEQ multiplex PCR, yet TCRdb's version contains in-frame clones alone and is incomplete. The table includes 90,000 to 120,000 clones, about 89% detected once. All trial patients relapsed after autologous stem cell transplantation. Reported best responses ranged across complete response, partial response or progressive disease. V lost 4 bases and J 4 bases, leaving 2 bases between the germline ends. The CDR3 is 11 residues long. Per germline, CDR1 SGHTA and CDR2 FQGNSA. The specimen comprised peripheral blood mononuclear cells (PBMCs), sampled before the second cycle of nivolumab. This chain links TRBV7-2 with TRBJ2-1; D is uncertain. The TCR originated in a human donor with classical Hodgkin lymphoma. The CDR3 nucleotides read TGTGCCAGCAGCTATTACAATGAGCAGTTCTTC. This codes for CASSYYNEQFF.